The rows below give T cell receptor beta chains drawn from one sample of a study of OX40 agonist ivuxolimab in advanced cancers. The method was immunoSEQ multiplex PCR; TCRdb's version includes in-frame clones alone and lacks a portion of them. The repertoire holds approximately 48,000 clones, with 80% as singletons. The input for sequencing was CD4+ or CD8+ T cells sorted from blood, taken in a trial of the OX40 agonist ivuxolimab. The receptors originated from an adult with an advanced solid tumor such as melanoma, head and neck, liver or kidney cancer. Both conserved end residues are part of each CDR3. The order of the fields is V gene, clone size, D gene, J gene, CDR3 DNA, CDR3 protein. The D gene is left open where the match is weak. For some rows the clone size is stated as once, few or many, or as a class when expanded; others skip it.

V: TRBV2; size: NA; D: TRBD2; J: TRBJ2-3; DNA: TGTGCCAGCAACCAGCGGGGGGCGGATACGCAGTATTTT; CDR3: CASNQRGADTQYF
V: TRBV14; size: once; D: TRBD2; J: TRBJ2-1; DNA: TGTGCCAGCAGCCAAGCCCCTACTAGCGGGGGGCAACCTAACTCCTACAATGAGCAGTTCTTC; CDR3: CASSQAPTSGGQPNSYNEQFF
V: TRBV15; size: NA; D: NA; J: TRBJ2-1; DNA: TGTGCCACCAGTCTGCGGTACTCCTACAATGAGCAGTTCTTC; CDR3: CATSLRYSYNEQFF
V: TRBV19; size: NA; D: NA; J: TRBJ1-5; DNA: TGTGCCAGTACCGGTCTTACCAATCAGCCCCAGCATTTT; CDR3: CASTGLTNQPQHF
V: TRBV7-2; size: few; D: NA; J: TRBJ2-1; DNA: TGTGCCAGCAGCTCGATGTGGGAGCAGTTCTTC; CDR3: CASSSMWEQFF
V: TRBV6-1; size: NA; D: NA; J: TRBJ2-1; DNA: TGTGCCAGCAGAGCCACCAATGAGCAGTTCTTC; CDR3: CASRATNEQFF
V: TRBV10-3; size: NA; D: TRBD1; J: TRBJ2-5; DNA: TGTGCCATCAGTGACACCCAGGGGGCAGGGGAGACCCAGTACTTC; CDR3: CAISDTQGAGETQYF
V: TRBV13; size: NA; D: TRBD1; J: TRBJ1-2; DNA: TGTGCCAGCAGCTTAAGACAGGGTGGCTATGGCTACACCTTC; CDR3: CASSLRQGGYGYTF
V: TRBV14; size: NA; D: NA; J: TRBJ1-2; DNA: TGTGCCAGCAGCCAAGGCAGGGGCGGTGGCTACACCTTC; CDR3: CASSQGRGGGYTF
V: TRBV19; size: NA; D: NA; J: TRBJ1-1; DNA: TGTGCCAGTAGTCTTTCGAGGAGGAGGAACACTGAAGCTTTCTTT; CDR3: CASSLSRRRNTEAFF
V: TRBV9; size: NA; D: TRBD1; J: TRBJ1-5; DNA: TGTGCCAGCAGCCCAGGGACAGGAGGTCAGCCCCAGCATTTT; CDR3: CASSPGTGGQPQHF
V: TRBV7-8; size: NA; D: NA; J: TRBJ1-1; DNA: TGTGCCAGCAGCTTAGAGGACAGAGACTACACTGAAGCTTTCTTT; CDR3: CASSLEDRDYTEAFF
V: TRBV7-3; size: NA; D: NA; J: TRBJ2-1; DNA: TGTGCCAGCAGCTTAGCCTGGAGCTCCTACAATGAGCAGTTCTTC; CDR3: CASSLAWSSYNEQFF